A single sample is the source of the 21 T cell receptor beta chains below, sequenced in a study of T-cell memory formation after mild COVID-19. One entry per CDR3 protein, called by TCRdb with MiXCR from the 5' RACE reads. The sample holds over 450,000 distinct CDR3 sequences, roughly 20% seen once. Sequenced: PBMCs or a T cell subset sorted from them (not recorded which). Receptors originate from an adult woman who had mild COVID-19 (a few samples of this study predate the infection). Cell type and time point are not known.

This clonotype was detected a few times. The chain employs TRBV7-9 and TRBJ2-3; possibly TRBD2 for D (7 bases). CDR1 is SEHNR, CDR2 FQNEAQ, per germline (reference sequence). V was shortened by 5 bases and J by 0 bases, with 21 bases between the two germline ends. The CDR3 covers 18 residues. The CDR3 sequence: CASSLGGGSFPSTDTQYF. CDR3 sequence (DNA): TGTGCCAGCAGCCTGGGGGGCGGGAGTTTTCCTAGCACAGATACGCAGTATTTT.

The V and J genes are TRBV10-3 and TRBJ2-7; D unresolved. The CDR3 has 11 residues. Trimming pared 2 bases from V and 6 bases from J, leaving 5 bases between. Germline CDR1 and CDR2: ENHRY and SYGVKD. CDR3 protein: CAISEVVEQYF. CDR3 in DNA: TGTGCCATCAGTGAGGTCGTCGAGCAGTACTTC.

This clonotype was counted between two and nine times. The rearrangement joins TRBV12-3 or TRBV12-4 to TRBJ2-3; D perhaps matches TRBD2 (5 bases). CDR3 length equals 15 residues. The germline V and J ends were trimmed by 7 bases and 2 bases, with 16 bases remaining between them. CDR3 DNA sequence: TGTGCCAGCAAGCCGGGGTCGAGCAACACAGATACGCAGTATTTT. Encoded protein: CASKPGSSNTDTQYF.

This clonotype was seen only a few times. The J gene is TRBJ2-2, the V gene TRBV5-4, with TRBD2 as a possible D gene (6 bases). The germline V gene has CDR1 SGHNT and CDR2 YYREEE (reference sequence). V was clipped by 0 bases and J by 0 bases, with 9 bases between them. The CDR3 sequence is 16 residues long. CDR3 region: CASSLEGGPNTGELFF. The CDR3 DNA sequence: TGTGCCAGCAGCTTGGAAGGAGGGCCGAACACCGGGGAGCTGTTTTTT. Full variable domain (outside the CDR3, taken from reference TRBV5-4 and TRBJ2-2): ETGVTQSPTHLIKTRGQQVTLRCSSQSGHNTVSWYQQALGQGPQFIFQYYREEENGRGNFPPRFSGLQFPNYSSELNVNALELDDSALYLCASSLEGGPNTGELFFGEGSRLTVL.

The V call is TRBV5-6, the J call TRBJ2-2; perhaps D is TRBD1 or TRBD2 (6 bases each). CDR3 length equals 16 residues. Per germline, CDR1 SGHDT and CDR2 YYEEEE. Trimming stripped 1 base from V and 4 bases from J, with 14 bases between. This CDR3 is CASSLWGRGGTGELFF. CDR3 bases: TGTGCCAGCAGCTTGTGGGGGCGGGGAGGCACCGGGGAGCTGTTTTTT.

This clonotype was observed many times. CDR3 sequence (DNA): TGTGCCAGCAGTCCTAGACTAGCGGGAGACAATGAGCAGTTCTTC. It translates to CASSPRLAGDNEQFF. The rearrangement links TRBV7-9 to TRBJ2-1, with 12 bases matching TRBD2. The trim removed 6 bases at V and 5 bases at J, leaving 5 bases unmatched. CDR3 size: 15 residues. Germline V CDR1 and CDR2: SEHNR, FQNEAQ (reference sequence).

This clonotype appeared a few times. CDR3: CASSPSGRSSYEQYF. Here the CDR3 DNA reads TGTGCCAGCAGTCCTAGCGGGAGGAGCTCCTACGAGCAGTACTTC. J is TRBJ2-7 and V is TRBV9, with 11 bases fitting TRBD2. The CDR3 has 15 residues. Germline values: CDR1 SGDLS, CDR2 YYNGEE. The ends lost 5 bases at V and 0 bases at J; junction bases unmatched: 4.

The table lists this clonotype with a count of one. The chain carries TRBV12-3 or TRBV12-4 and TRBJ2-5, with 7 bases matching TRBD2. CDR3 length: 14 amino acids. The V segment lost 3 bases and the J segment 3 bases; nucleotides outside the gene matches: 4. CDR3 sequence reads: CASSFALAEETQYF. The CDR3 DNA follows: TGTGCCAGCAGTTTCGCCCTAGCGGAAGAGACCCAGTACTTC.

There are many counts of this clonotype. The chain combines TRBV7-2 with TRBJ2-5; maybe TRBD2 (6 bases). The CDR3 is made up of 13 amino acids. Germline V lookup: CDR1 SGHTA, CDR2 FQGNSA. Deletions cut 4 bases from V and 5 bases from J, with 11 bases between. CDR3 protein: CASSSQAGETQYF. CDR3 sequence (DNA): TGTGCCAGCAGCTCTCAGGCGGGGGAGACCCAGTACTTC. The full variable domain, completed using reference TRBV7-2 and TRBJ2-5, is GAGVSQSPSNKVTEKGKDVELRCDPISGHTALYWYRQSLGQGLEFLIYFQGNSAPDKSGLPSDRFSAERTGGSVSTLTIQRTQQEDSAVYLCASSSQAGETQYFGPGTRLLVL.

The chain carries TRBV20-1 and TRBJ2-1, with D possibly TRBD2 on 6 matching bases. The V end lost 3 bases, the J end lost 9 bases, and 9 bases lay between the germline ends. The germline V gene has CDR1 DFQATT and CDR2 SNEGSKA (reference sequence). The CDR3 is 11 amino acids. CDR3 DNA sequence: TGCAGTGCTAGGCTCGGGAGTGAGCAGTTCTTC. Its protein product is CSARLGSEQFF.

The rearrangement uses TRBV20-1 and TRBJ2-3; D ambiguous. The V gene's germline CDR1 is DFQATT and CDR2 SNEGSKA (reference sequence). The V and J ends lost 1 base and 6 bases respectively, with 11 bases between them. The CDR3 has 13 amino acids. In DNA form, the CDR3 reads TGCAGTGCTAGAGCCCTATTGCGGGATACGCAGTATTTT. Protein product: CSARALLRDTQYF.

This clonotype was recorded only once. The J gene is TRBJ2-3, the V gene TRBV10-3, with a weak D call TRBD1 (6 bases). The V gene lost 1 base and the J gene lost 5 bases, with 13 bases spanning the gap. The CDR3 totals 15 residues. Per the germline V gene, CDR1 is ENHRY and CDR2 is SYGVKD. As DNA, the CDR3 is TGTGCCATCAGTGAGTTTGGGGGCGAGTTAGATACGCAGTATTTT. Translated, it gives CAISEFGGELDTQYF.

This chain connects TRBV4-1 to TRBJ1-1; the match to TRBD1 covers 7 bases. The germline gives CDR1 MGHRA, CDR2 YSYEKL. J was trimmed by 0 bases and V by 2 bases; bases with no gene match: 3. The CDR3 extends over 15 amino acids. As DNA, the CDR3 is TGCGCCAGCAGCCAACAACAGGGGTTGAACACTGAAGCTTTCTTT. It encodes CASSQQQGLNTEAFF.

The chain joins TRBV27 to TRBJ1-2; D remains unclear. Per germline, CDR1 MNHEY and CDR2 SMNVEV (reference sequence). Trimming took 4 bases from V and 0 from J, leaving 9 bases between them. CDR3 length: 14 amino acids. The CDR3 coding sequence is TGTGCCAGCAGTTGGAGGATGTCTAACTATGGCTACACCTTC. Translating it yields CASSWRMSNYGYTF.

This rearrangement joins TRBV2 to TRBJ1-6, with unresolved D. The CDR3 extends over 14 amino acids. With 3 bases removed from V and 10 bases from J, the gap between germline ends came to 13 bases. Germline assignment: CDR1 SNHLY and CDR2 FYNNEI. CDR3 residues: CASSDTRAQSPLHF. Written as DNA, the CDR3 is TGTGCCAGCAGTGATACGCGAGCCCAGTCACCCCTCCACTTT.

The chain combines TRBV7-9 with TRBJ2-7, with D unclear. Trimming cost V 6 bases and J 2 bases, with 11 bases left between them. This CDR3 is built from 13 residues. Per germline, CDR1 SEHNR and CDR2 FQNEAQ (reference sequence). The CDR3 spells CASRPSETYEQYF. The CDR3 DNA reads as TGTGCCAGCAGGCCTTCGGAAACCTACGAGCAGTACTTC.

V and J are TRBV7-2 and TRBJ1-6, with D possibly TRBD1 on 5 matching bases. V was cut by 5 bases and J by 10 bases, with 21 bases left in between. Germline values: CDR1 SGHTA, CDR2 FQGNSA. The CDR3 length is 16 residues. CDR3 amino acids: CASSTQTAATGSPLHF. CDR3 nucleotides: TGTGCCAGCAGCACCCAGACAGCTGCTACTGGGTCACCCCTCCACTTT.

This chain links TRBV7-2 with TRBJ2-1; D may be TRBD1 or TRBD2 (5 bases each). This CDR3 is 13 amino acids long. Trimming removed 1 base at V and 7 bases at J, with 8 bases between. CDR1 and CDR2 (germline): SGHTA, FQGNSA. CDR3 coding DNA: TGTGCCAGCAGCTTAGGGGACCCAAATGAGCAGTTCTTC. This encodes CASSLGDPNEQFF.

V and J are TRBV24-1 and TRBJ2-2; D possibly corresponds to TRBD2 (6 bases). V lost 5 bases, J lost 2 bases, and 14 bases lay in between. The CDR3 runs 16 residues. Looked up from germline, CDR1 is KGHDR and CDR2 is SFDVKD. The CDR3 is CATSGGLGINTGELFF. The DNA of the CDR3 is TGTGCCACCAGTGGGGGACTGGGGATCAACACCGGGGAGCTGTTTTTT.

J is TRBJ2-7 and V is TRBV27, with TRBD2 identical over 11 bases. This CDR3 contains 18 residues. Germline lookup yields CDR1 MNHEY and CDR2 SMNVEV (reference sequence). V shed 4 bases and J 3 bases; nucleotides not matched to a gene: 14. CDR3 nucleotides: TGTGCCAGCAGTTCCCTGCTGGCGGCTAGCGGGGGGATCTACGAGCAGTACTTC. This gives the protein CASSSLLAASGGIYEQYF.

This clonotype has only a few counts. The genes are TRBV20-1 and TRBJ1-2; 7 bases line up with TRBD1. CDR1 DFQATT and CDR2 SNEGSKA come from the germline V gene (reference sequence). The CDR3 consists of 13 residues. Trimming at V came to 4 bases and at J to 2 bases, leaving 4 bases not matched to a gene. The CDR3 DNA is TGCAGTGCTAACAGGGGATTCAACTATGGCTACACCTTC. It encodes CSANRGFNYGYTF.